A selection of T cell receptor beta chains follows, all from one sample in a study of cytomegalovirus exposure and HLA in healthy donors. TCRdb keeps only in-frame clones here, not all; method: immunoSEQ multiplex PCR. The sample has 95,000 to 150,000 clones, around 74% seen once. Sequencing was performed on PBMCs. The receptors were gathered from a man aged 60 to 75 in good health and CMV-seropositive. CDR3s include the opening cysteine and the closing phenylalanine or tryptophan. D genes are given only for firm matches. Clone size, where shown, is once, few, many, or a class for clones that have expanded.

clone size	D gene	CDR3 length	V gene	J gene	CDR3 protein	CDR3 DNA
-	TRBD1	16	TRBV11-2	TRBJ2-7	CASSQETGQASYEQYF	TGCGCCAGCAGCCAAGAAACCGGACAGGCCTCCTACGAGCAGTACTTC
-	-	14	TRBV2	TRBJ1-5	CASSPRTSNQPQHF	TGTGCCAGCAGTCCTAGAACGAGCAATCAGCCCCAGCATTTT
-	TRBD2	17	TRBV5-8	TRBJ2-3	CASSYPTSGFNTDTQYF	TGTGCCAGCAGCTATCCTACTAGCGGGTTTAACACAGATACGCAGTATTTT
-	TRBD1	16	TRBV7-6	TRBJ1-3	CASSFNRGLSGNTIYF	TGTGCCAGCAGCTTTAACAGGGGTCTCTCTGGAAACACCATATATTTT
-	-	13	TRBV30	TRBJ1-2	CAWSGSFGAGYTF	TGTGCCTGGAGCGGGAGTTTCGGGGCTGGCTACACCTTC
-	-	12	TRBV30	TRBJ2-7	CAWSPTSYEQYF	TGTGCCTGGAGTCCAACATCCTACGAGCAGTACTTC
few	TRBD1	13	TRBV18	TRBJ1-6	CASSGQANSPLHF	TGTGCCAGCTCCGGACAGGCTAATTCACCCCTCCACTTT
-	-	14	TRBV6-1	TRBJ2-4	CASSAPPERGIQYF	TGTGCCAGCAGTGCTCCTCCCGAGCGCGGCATTCAGTACTTC
-	TRBD2	17	TRBV7-2	TRBJ2-1	CASSLWGGGTSYNEQFF	TGTGCCAGCAGCTTATGGGGCGGGGGGACTTCCTACAATGAGCAGTTCTTC
-	-	14	TRBV29-1	TRBJ1-1	CSVGASRMNTEAFF	TGCAGCGTTGGGGCCTCCCGCATGAACACTGAAGCTTTCTTT
-	-	19	TRBV18	TRBJ2-1	CASSPYQARVQAENNEQFF	TGTGCCAGCTCACCATATCAGGCGCGGGTCCAAGCTGAGAACAATGAGCAGTTCTTC
-	TRBD1	15	TRBV12-5	TRBJ1-1	CASGLAQGATTEAFF	TGTGCTAGTGGTTTGGCGCAGGGGGCTACCACTGAAGCTTTCTTT
-	-	13	TRBV19	TRBJ2-3	CASSPAAYNPQYF	TGTGCCAGTAGTCCCGCGGCTTATAACCCTCAGTATTTT
-	-	14	TRBV11-2	TRBJ2-3	CASSFAGSTDTQYF	TGTGCCAGCAGCTTCGCAGGGAGCACAGATACGCAGTATTTT
few	TRBD1	12	TRBV7-9	TRBJ1-1	CASSFGQGEAFF	TGTGCCAGCAGCTTCGGACAGGGTGAAGCTTTCTTT
once	TRBD1	12	TRBV2	TRBJ1-5	CASGSGGQPQHF	TGTGCCAGCGGGTCAGGGGGTCAGCCCCAGCATTTT
-	-	12	TRBV11-2	TRBJ1-1	CASSFRGVEAFF	TGTGCCAGCAGCTTTCGGGGGGTCGAAGCTTTCTTT
-	TRBD1	14	TRBV5-1	TRBJ1-4	CASSSGTVQEKLFF	TGCGCCAGCAGCTCCGGGACAGTACAAGAAAAACTGTTTTTT
-	TRBD1	15	TRBV4-1	TRBJ2-7	CASSQLPGQGIEQYF	TGCGCCAGCAGCCAGCTACCGGGACAGGGGATCGAGCAGTACTTC
-	TRBD2	19	TRBV5-1	TRBJ2-2	CASSLGVRASGSIAGELFF	TGCGCCAGCAGCTTGGGGGTTCGGGCTAGCGGGAGTATCGCCGGGGAGCTGTTTTTT
-	-	15	TRBV7-2	TRBJ2-7	CASSPAGRSTYEQYF	TGTGCCAGCAGCCCCGCGGGACGCTCGACCTACGAGCAGTACTTC
once	TRBD1	13	TRBV5-1	TRBJ1-1	CASGRQGPTEAFF	TGCGCCAGCGGGAGACAGGGGCCCACTGAAGCTTTCTTT
-	TRBD1	17	TRBV18	TRBJ2-4	CASSPPQRDRGKNIQYF	TGTGCCAGCTCACCGCCCCAGAGGGACAGGGGTAAAAACATTCAGTACTTC
few	-	16	TRBV6-5	TRBJ2-7	CASSYGQGSFSYEQYF	TGTGCCAGCAGTTACGGGCAGGGGTCGTTCTCCTACGAGCAGTACTTC
-	TRBD1	15	TRBV7-8	TRBJ1-2	CASSPTRGRIYGYTF	TGTGCCAGCAGCCCTACGAGGGGGCGGATCTATGGCTACACCTTC
-	TRBD1	12	TRBV30	TRBJ1-2	CAWRTGAYGYTF	TGTGCCTGGAGGACAGGGGCCTATGGCTACACCTTC